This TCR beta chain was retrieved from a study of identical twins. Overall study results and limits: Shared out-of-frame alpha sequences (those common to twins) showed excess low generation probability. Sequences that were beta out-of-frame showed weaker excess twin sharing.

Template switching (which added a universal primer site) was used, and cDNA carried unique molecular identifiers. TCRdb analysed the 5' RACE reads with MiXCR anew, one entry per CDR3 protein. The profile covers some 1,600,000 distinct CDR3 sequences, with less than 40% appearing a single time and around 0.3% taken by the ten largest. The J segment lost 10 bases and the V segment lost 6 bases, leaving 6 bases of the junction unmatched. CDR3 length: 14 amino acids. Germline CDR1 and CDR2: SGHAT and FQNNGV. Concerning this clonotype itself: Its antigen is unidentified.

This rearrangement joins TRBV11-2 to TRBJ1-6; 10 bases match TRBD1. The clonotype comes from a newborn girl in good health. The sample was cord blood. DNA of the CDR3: TGTGCCAGCAGGCCGACAGGGGGCCGATCACCCCTCCACTTT. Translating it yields CASRPTGGRSPLHF.